One sample yielded the 10 T cell receptor beta chains listed below, sequenced in a study of CD8 T cells in ankylosing spondylitis. Each CDR3 protein gets one entry after TCRdb re-called the 5' RACE reads with MiXCR. The sample has fewer than 180,000 distinct CDR3 sequences; around 45% are singletons. The specimen was synovial fluid, either unsorted or a sorted T cell fraction (not recorded which). The source is a male donor with ankylosing spondylitis.

This clonotype was seen a handful of times. The J gene is TRBJ2-3, the V gene TRBV5-1, with TRBD2 as a possible D gene (5 bases). Trimming cost V 5 bases and J 1 base, with 14 bases left between them. Germline CDR1 is SGHRS and CDR2 is YFSETQ. The CDR3 covers 15 residues. The DNA of the CDR3 is TGCGCCAGCAGATTTGGAGGAAGTCGCACAGATACGCAGTATTTT. Translated, it gives CASRFGGSRTDTQYF. The full variable domain, with the rest looked up from reference TRBV5-1 and TRBJ2-3, is KAGVTQTPRYLIKTRGQQVTLSCSPISGHRSVSWYQQTPGQGLQFLFEYFSETQRNKGNFPGRFSGRQFSNSRSEMNVSTLELGDSALYLCASRFGGSRTDTQYFGPGTRLTVL.

This clonotype was seen repeatedly, ten times or more. The CDR3 DNA is TGCAGTGCTAGAACTGATTGGTCCGGGGCCAACGTCCTGACTTTC. It codes for CSARTDWSGANVLTF. The chain links TRBV20-1 to TRBJ2-6, with D unclear. The CDR3 totals 15 residues. Trimming left V 2 bases short and J 4 bases short, with 12 bases between. The germline V gene has CDR1 DFQATT and CDR2 SNEGSKA (reference sequence).

This clonotype was found a few times. The chain combines TRBV20-1 with TRBJ2-1, with D unclear. V gave up 6 bases and J gave up 0 bases, with 3 bases separating them. The CDR3 has 11 residues. Germline V lookup: CDR1 DFQATT, CDR2 SNEGSKA (reference sequence). The CDR3 DNA is TGCAGTGCGAGCTCCTACAATGAGCAGTTCTTC. Its protein is CSASSYNEQFF.

The CDR3 here is CASSPPGFSYEQYF. The CDR3 coding sequence is TGTGCCAGCAGCCCACCGGGATTTTCCTACGAGCAGTACTTC. V usage is TRBV9 and J usage is TRBJ2-7; D possibly corresponds to TRBD2 (5 bases). Germline CDR1 is SGDLS and CDR2 is YYNGEE. The CDR3 loop spans 14 amino acids. Trimming removed 4 bases from V and 1 base from J, with 12 bases in between.

This clonotype was observed at least ten times. The chain links TRBV15 to TRBJ1-6; the D gene is possibly TRBD1 (6 bases). The CDR3 covers 14 residues. Germline CDR1 is LNHNV and CDR2 is YYDKDF (reference sequence). Trimming took 3 bases from V and 7 from J, leaving 10 bases between them. The CDR3, as DNA: TGTGCCACCAGCAGCGAGGGGGAAAATTCACCCCTCCACTTT. The encoded protein is CATSSEGENSPLHF.

This clonotype was recorded only once. V gene TRBV5-8 combines with J gene TRBJ2-2; 9 positions match TRBD1. CDR1 is SGHTS and CDR2 is YDEGEE in the germline V gene. The CDR3 runs to 17 residues. The J segment lost 4 bases and the V segment lost 4 bases, leaving 11 bases of the junction unmatched. CDR3 in amino acids: CASSLGSGQGFTGELFF. The DNA of the CDR3 is TGTGCCAGCAGCCTGGGTTCGGGACAGGGTTTCACCGGGGAGCTGTTTTTT.

The chain joins TRBV4-1 to TRBJ2-5, with 14 nucleotides matching TRBD2. The CDR3 length is 16 residues. Germline V gives CDR1 MGHRA, CDR2 YSYEKL. V was clipped by 0 bases and J by 4 bases; unmatched bases: 1. The CDR3: CASSQEGTSGRETQYF. CDR3 coding DNA: TGCGCCAGCAGCCAAGAGGGGACTAGCGGGAGAGAGACCCAGTACTTC.

This clonotype was seen only a few times. This chain uses TRBV28 with TRBJ2-7; 9 nucleotides align to TRBD2. The V gene end was trimmed by 4 bases and the J gene end by 4 bases; junction bases not matched to a gene: 11. There are 16 residues in the CDR3. Germline CDR1 is MDHEN and CDR2 is SYDVKM. Here the CDR3 reads CASSSSLGLAWYEQYF. In DNA form, the CDR3 reads TGTGCCAGCAGTTCCTCCCTCGGACTAGCGTGGTACGAGCAGTACTTC.

The chain employs TRBV27 and TRBJ2-1, with 10 positions matching TRBD1. Per the germline V gene, CDR1 is MNHEY and CDR2 is SMNVEV (reference sequence). V lost 5 bases, J lost 3 bases, and 7 bases stayed unmatched. The CDR3 spans 16 residues. CDR3 in amino acids: CASSTGTGEGYNEQFF. The CDR3 DNA reads as TGTGCCAGCAGTACCGGGACAGGGGAAGGCTACAATGAGCAGTTCTTC.

This clonotype was counted between two and nine times. This chain uses TRBV11-2 with TRBJ2-1; D possibly uses TRBD1 or TRBD2 (5 bases each). V gave up 4 bases and J gave up 15 bases, with 16 bases separating them. The length of the CDR3 is 12 residues. Germline assignment: CDR1 SGHAT and CDR2 FQNNGV. The CDR3 DNA sequence: TGTGCCAGCAGCTCCGGTTCGGGGCCCCTGTTCTTC. It translates to CASSSGSGPLFF.